This paragraph covers one TCR beta chain sequence. Its binding antigen is unknown. No much larger clone exists at a distance of one base, and base qualities are not known. RNA was extracted with the RNeasy kit and 0.5 to 1 ug was reverse transcribed using random hexamers. The immunoSEQ multiplex PCR assay, covering 54 Vbeta and 13 Jbeta segments, was used to amplify TCR beta CDR3 regions. PCR amplification bias was corrected by using a synthetic template baseline for primer optimization and computational correction. The source study handled its data this way. Only productive sequences were kept, with reads annotated to V, D and J genes according to IMGT and analyzed in immunoSEQ Analyzer. To calculate clonality, Shannon entropy was normalized by log2 of the number of productive unique sequences and then subtracted from one. For each patient and control, public and private clones were evaluated among the 100 most prevalent clones. Clones were defined as Susac-specific if absent from the healthy and MS cohorts, from more than 900 published viral clones and from other ImmuneACCESS disease sequences. The raw public reads went through TCRdb reprocessing: fastp at Q25, MiXCR clone calling, in-frame beta chains kept. Every CDR3 protein is listed once, alongside the most common genes and DNA of its rows. The V and J calls were not made by the authors but by TCRdb's processing. This sample holds 170,000 or so distinct CDR3 sequences; about 93% were observed only once. The ten largest clones capture about 0.088% of the sample.

This sample is part of a study of CD8 T cells in Susac syndrome (dated by TCRdb to the late 2010s). About the study as a whole: Repertoire sequencing was used to test whether CD8+ T cell activation and differentiation in Susac syndrome was antigen driven.

The investigation overall reported the following: The study acknowledged that relatively few individuals were included in the TCR sequencing and HLA analysis.

The CDR1 and CDR2 encoded by the germline V gene are SGHTA and FQGNSA. Counted from cysteine to phenylalanine, this CDR3 has 14 amino acids. Only the CDR3 portion is preserved as DNA: 42 bases, with reading frame beginning at the first base. The germline V end is reduced by 1 base and the J end by 6 bases; junction bases left unmatched: 5. High-throughput TCR beta sequencing profiled peripheral blood CD8+ and CD4+ T cells from healthy donors, Susac syndrome patients and multiple sclerosis patients. The multiple sclerosis controls were treatment-naive patients who had stable or active relapsing-remitting disease and met the revised McDonald criteria. Bulk CD8+ and CD4+ T cells were purified by magnetic negative isolation, whereas CD8+ TEMRA cells were enriched by FACS. Blood was drawn into EDTA tubes, processed within 24 hours, and PBMCs were isolated by density gradient centrifugation. PBMCs destined for TCR sequencing were cryopreserved in liquid nitrogen and later thawed in a 37 °C water bath. Purity of sorted or isolated CD4+, CD8+ and CD8+ TEMRA cells was at least 90%.

The source is a human donor with multiple sclerosis. Input material: CD4+ T cells from PBMCs. The sequence is built from TRBV7-2 and TRBJ2-5; 7 bases in between match TRBD2. In nucleotides, the sequence is TGTGCCAGCAGCTTAGACCAGGGAGGGAAGACCCAGTACTTC. This gives the protein CASSLDQGGKTQYF.